The present T cell receptor beta chain was sequenced within a study of blood T cells in healthy people across ages. As regards this clonotype: As yet, its antigen is unknown.

Overall study findings and caveats: A greater number of naive CD4+ cells and higher diversity distinguished long-lived donors from aged donors. PBMCs went unsorted, and a conclusive naive versus antigen-experienced comparison was therefore prevented.

Per sample, extraction of total RNA gave at least 6 micrograms in every case. Together with a sample-barcoded 5' primer, a J-beta primer mix was included in a second PCR lasting about 6 to 12 cycles. Through a template-switch adaptor with 12 random nucleotides, each cDNA molecule received a tag. TCRdb itself ran the 5' RACE reads through MiXCR, one entry per CDR3 protein. This sample has 850,000 or so distinct CDR3 sequences, with roughly 26% found just once. The TCR was taken from a woman of 80 years or more in good health. Sequencing was performed on blood.

The CDR3 is CASSRRDGDYGYTF. The CDR3 coding sequence is TGTGCCAGCAGCCGACGGGACGGAGACTATGGCTACACCTTC. This rearrangement joins TRBV7-9 to TRBJ1-2; tentatively, D is TRBD1 (5 bases). Germline CDR1 is SEHNR and CDR2 is FQNEAQ (reference sequence). The CDR3 is made up of 14 amino acids. V lost 5 bases, J lost 3 bases, and 13 bases lay in between.